The rows below give T cell receptor beta chains drawn from one sample of a study of cytomegalovirus exposure and HLA in healthy donors. Generated by immunoSEQ multiplex PCR, the TCRdb table keeps only in-frame clones and is missing some. The data show fewer than 55,000 clones, approximately 57% seen once. Sequencing input: PBMCs. These receptors all come from a man between 60 and 75 years old in good health and CMV-seropositive. Each CDR3 is given with its conserved first and last residue. The D gene is left open where the match is weak. Not every row has a clone size; where given, it reads once, few, many or a size class.

clone_size j_call v_call d_call cdr3_aa cdr3_nt
few TRBJ2-7 TRBV30 TRBD1 CAWSASRGRGEQYF TGTGCCTGGAGTGCCTCGAGGGGGCGAGGCGAGCAGTACTTC
NA TRBJ1-5 TRBV4-1 TRBD1 CASSLSPGGGTGNQPQHF TGCGCCAGCAGCCTATCCCCGGGGGGCGGGACAGGGAACCAGCCCCAGCATTTT
NA TRBJ1-4 TRBV4-2 NA CASSQEWGDDEKLFF TGTGCCAGCAGCCAAGAATGGGGGGACGATGAAAAACTGTTTTTT
NA TRBJ2-5 TRBV6-1 TRBD2 CASTSGEAQETQYF TGTGCCAGCACTAGCGGAGAAGCCCAAGAGACCCAGTACTTC
NA TRBJ2-1 TRBV4-1 NA CASSQTGTSFNEQFF TGCGCCAGCAGCCAAACCGGGACTTCTTTCAATGAGCAGTTCTTC
NA TRBJ2-7 TRBV5-6 TRBD1 CASSWDRGYEQYF TGTGCCAGCAGCTGGGACAGGGGGTACGAGCAGTACTTC
NA TRBJ1-5 TRBV5-6 TRBD1 CASGLQGLQPQHF TGTGCCAGCGGATTACAGGGGCTACAGCCCCAGCATTTT
NA TRBJ1-1 TRBV4-3 NA CASSQGQHGGTEAFF TGCGCCAGCAGCCAAGGCCAACACGGGGGCACTGAAGCTTTCTTT
NA TRBJ1-5 TRBV28 TRBD1 CASQGAGQPQHF TGTGCCAGCCAGGGGGCAGGTCAGCCCCAGCATTTT
few TRBJ2-3 TRBV2 NA CASSTPPNAVTDTQYF TGTGCCAGCAGTACCCCCCCGAACGCGGTCACAGATACGCAGTATTTT
NA TRBJ2-5 TRBV14 TRBD2 CASSHGLAGGYQETQYF TGTGCCAGCAGCCATGGACTAGCGGGAGGCTACCAAGAGACCCAGTACTTC
few TRBJ1-5 TRBV6-5 NA CASSQSSSNQPQHF TGTGCCAGCAGCCAATCTAGCAGCAATCAGCCCCAGCATTTT
NA TRBJ2-6 TRBV6-1 TRBD1 CASRQTGGANVLTF TGTGCCAGCAGGCAGACAGGGGGGGCCAACGTCCTGACTTTC
NA TRBJ2-2 TRBV5-1 TRBD2 CASSLGGGSYPGELFF TGCGCCAGCAGCTTGGGAGGCGGGAGTTACCCCGGGGAGCTGTTTTTT
NA TRBJ2-3 TRBV5-8 TRBD2 CASSSGLAGGDTQYF TGTGCCAGCAGCAGCGGACTAGCTGGAGGAGATACGCAGTATTTT
NA TRBJ1-4 TRBV28 TRBD1 CASSLSGGNKLFF TGTGCCAGCAGTTTATCAGGGGGGAATAAACTGTTTTTT
NA TRBJ2-7 TRBV6-5 NA CASSYSDSSYEQYF TGTGCCAGCAGTTACAGTGACAGCTCCTACGAGCAGTACTTC
few TRBJ2-2 TRBV23-1 TRBD1 CASSQTHVDRVYLVHRGAVF TGCGCCAGCAGTCAAACCCACGTCGACAGGGTTTATCTCGTCCACCGGGGAGCTGTTTTT
once TRBJ2-2 TRBV5-1 TRBD2 CASSSTPLAGGNTGELFF TGCGCCAGCAGCTCCACTCCACTAGCGGGAGGGAACACCGGGGAGCTGTTTTTT
few TRBJ2-1 TRBV25-1 TRBD2 CASSGTSGAHYNEQFF TGTGCCAGCAGTGGGACTAGCGGAGCCCATTACAATGAGCAGTTCTTC
NA TRBJ2-5 TRBV13 TRBD2 CASGLKVAGKEETQYF TGTGCCAGCGGCTTAAAGGTAGCGGGAAAGGAAGAGACCCAGTACTTC
NA TRBJ1-4 TRBV29-1 NA CSAGLSTGPTNEKLFF TGCAGCGCTGGGCTTTCCACAGGGCCAACTAATGAAAAACTGTTTTTT
few TRBJ1-3 TRBV5-6 NA CASSAHYLPSGNTIYF TGTGCCAGCAGCGCTCACTACCTCCCCTCTGGAAACACCATATATTTT
NA TRBJ2-3 TRBV5-6 NA CASSLGGGVQYF TGTGCCAGCAGCTTAGGTGGGGGCGTGCAGTATTTT
NA TRBJ2-5 TRBV11-2 TRBD2 CASSLSPLAGVETQYF TGTGCCAGCAGTTTGAGCCCACTAGCGGGAGTGGAGACCCAGTACTTC
NA TRBJ1-5 TRBV19 NA CASSIGTGLGNQPQHF TGTGCCAGTAGTATAGGTACAGGGCTTGGCAATCAGCCCCAGCATTTT
NA TRBJ2-2 TRBV4-1 NA CASSQAWNTGELFF TGCGCCAGCAGCCAAGCATGGAACACCGGGGAGCTGTTTTTT
NA TRBJ2-1 TRBV18 TRBD2 CASSPGTSGVRAYNEQFF TGTGCCAGCTCACCGGGGACTAGCGGGGTTAGGGCCTACAATGAGCAGTTCTTC
NA TRBJ1-5 TRBV28 TRBD1 CASRGQGFYQPQHF TGTGCCAGCAGGGGACAGGGGTTTTATCAGCCCCAGCATTTT
NA TRBJ1-5 TRBV28 NA CASSSVEGNQPQHF TGTGCCAGCAGCTCAGTAGAGGGCAATCAGCCCCAGCATTTT
NA TRBJ2-7 TRBV5-4 TRBD1 CASSNAGQVSYEQYF TGTGCCAGCAGCAACGCCGGACAGGTTTCCTACGAGCAGTACTTC
NA TRBJ1-1 TRBV28 NA CASSWTPRTEAFF TGTGCCAGCAGTTGGACACCCAGGACTGAAGCTTTCTTT
NA TRBJ2-1 TRBV29-1 TRBD1 CSADRGLNNEQFF TGCAGCGCCGACAGGGGGCTGAACAATGAGCAGTTCTTC
NA TRBJ2-5 TRBV7-9 TRBD2 CASRPPGLADQETQYF TGTGCCAGCAGACCTCCGGGACTAGCGGACCAAGAGACCCAGTACTTC
NA TRBJ2-7 TRBV7-9 NA CASSFLPSEAYEQYF TGTGCCAGCAGCTTCCTGCCTAGCGAAGCCTACGAGCAGTACTTC